The source of this TCR beta chain is a study of cytomegalovirus exposure and HLA in healthy donors. Germline CDR1 is SGHTA and CDR2 is FQGNSA. The CDR3 extends over 14 amino acids. V was cut by 6 bases and J by 5 bases, with 14 bases left in between. Although they were nominally healthy when sampled, donors likely had unrecorded immune exposures. Amplification used 60 Vbeta primers and 13 Jbeta primers. Sequenced by immunoSEQ multiplex PCR; TCRdb stores in-frame clones only, minus some. Counted here are under 110,000 clones, 71% occurring once; the ten biggest clones make up 2.5% to 3%. This clone was seen more than once but under ten times.

The J gene is TRBJ2-1, the V gene TRBV7-2; tentative D call: TRBD2 (6 bases). The sequence was collected from a female donor in good health and CMV-seronegative. What was sequenced was PBMCs. The CDR3 DNA follows: TGTGCCAGCAGGCGGAGGGAGACCGACAATGAGCAGTTCTTC. It encodes CASRRRETDNEQFF.